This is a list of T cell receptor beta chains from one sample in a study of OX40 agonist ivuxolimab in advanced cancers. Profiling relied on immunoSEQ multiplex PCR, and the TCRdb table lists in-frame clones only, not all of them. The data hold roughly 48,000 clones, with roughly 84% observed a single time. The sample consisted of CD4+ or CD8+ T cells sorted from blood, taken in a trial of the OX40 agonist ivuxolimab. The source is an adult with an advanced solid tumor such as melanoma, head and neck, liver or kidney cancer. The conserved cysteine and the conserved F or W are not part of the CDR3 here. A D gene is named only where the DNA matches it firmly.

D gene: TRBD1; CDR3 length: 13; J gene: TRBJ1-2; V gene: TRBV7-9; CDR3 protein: ASSPSLGQHYGYT
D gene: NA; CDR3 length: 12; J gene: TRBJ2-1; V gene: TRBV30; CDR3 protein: AWRPKSSYNEQF
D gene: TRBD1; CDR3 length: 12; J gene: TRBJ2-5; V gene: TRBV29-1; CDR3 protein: SVVTGGVGETQY
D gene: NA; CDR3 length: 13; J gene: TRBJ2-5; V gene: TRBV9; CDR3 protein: ASSTRDRAQETQY
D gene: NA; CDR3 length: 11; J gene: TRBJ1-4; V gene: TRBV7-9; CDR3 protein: ASSLALGEKLF
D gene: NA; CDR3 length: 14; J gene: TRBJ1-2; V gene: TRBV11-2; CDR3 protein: ASSLDGGLSDYGYT
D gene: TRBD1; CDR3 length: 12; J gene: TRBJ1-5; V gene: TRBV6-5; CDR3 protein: ASSRQGGNQPQH
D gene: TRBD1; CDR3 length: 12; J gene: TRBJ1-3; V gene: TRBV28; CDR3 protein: ASSTGQAGNTIY
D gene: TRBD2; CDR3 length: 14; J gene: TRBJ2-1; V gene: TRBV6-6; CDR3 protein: ASSYSRLAGVNEQF
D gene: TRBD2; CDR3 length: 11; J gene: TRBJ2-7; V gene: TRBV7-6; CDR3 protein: ASSPGLAGEQY
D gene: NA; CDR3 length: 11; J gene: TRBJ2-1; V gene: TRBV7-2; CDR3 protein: ASSLSRDNEQF
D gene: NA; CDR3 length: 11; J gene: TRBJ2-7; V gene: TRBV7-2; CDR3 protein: ASSSRRDDEQY
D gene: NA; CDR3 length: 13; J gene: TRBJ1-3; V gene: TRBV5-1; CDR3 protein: ASSAWPATGNTIY
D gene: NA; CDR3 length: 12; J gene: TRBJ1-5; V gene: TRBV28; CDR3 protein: ASAPGDSNQPQH
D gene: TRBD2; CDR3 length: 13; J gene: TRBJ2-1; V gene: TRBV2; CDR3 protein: ASSRGTSANNEQF
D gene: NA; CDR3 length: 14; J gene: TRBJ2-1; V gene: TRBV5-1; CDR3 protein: ASSFILGGTYNEQF
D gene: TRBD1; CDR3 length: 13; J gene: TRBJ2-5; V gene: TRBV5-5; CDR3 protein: ASSLGTGWRETQY
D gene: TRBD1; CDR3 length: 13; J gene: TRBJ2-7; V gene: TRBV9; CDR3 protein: ASSVGQGILYEQY
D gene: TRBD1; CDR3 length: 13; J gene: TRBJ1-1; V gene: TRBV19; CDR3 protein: ASSPLDRVGTEAF
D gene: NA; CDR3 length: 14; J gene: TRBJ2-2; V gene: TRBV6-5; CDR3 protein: ASSYRGTLNTGELF
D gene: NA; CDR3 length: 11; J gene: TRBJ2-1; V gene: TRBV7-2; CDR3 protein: ASSLNLGDEQF
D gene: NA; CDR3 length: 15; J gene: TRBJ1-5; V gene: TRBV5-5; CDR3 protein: ASSHIPMESANQPQH
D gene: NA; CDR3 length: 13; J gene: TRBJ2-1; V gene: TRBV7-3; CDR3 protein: ASSSDRGSYNEQF
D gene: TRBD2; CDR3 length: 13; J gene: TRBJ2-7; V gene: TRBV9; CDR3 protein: ASSPGDLAVYEQY
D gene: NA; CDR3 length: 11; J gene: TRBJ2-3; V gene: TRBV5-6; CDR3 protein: ASGIPSTDTQY
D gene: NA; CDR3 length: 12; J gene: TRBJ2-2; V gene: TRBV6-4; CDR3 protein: ASSLRDGTGELF
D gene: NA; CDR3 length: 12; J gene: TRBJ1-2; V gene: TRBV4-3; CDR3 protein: ASSQETGNYGYT
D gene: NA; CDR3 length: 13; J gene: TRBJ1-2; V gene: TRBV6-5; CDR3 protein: ASSSPGLSNYGYT
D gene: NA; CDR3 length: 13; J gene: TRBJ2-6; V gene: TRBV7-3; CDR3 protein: ASSHGRSGANVLT
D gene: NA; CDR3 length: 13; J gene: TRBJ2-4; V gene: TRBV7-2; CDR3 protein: ASSLGIQAKNIQY
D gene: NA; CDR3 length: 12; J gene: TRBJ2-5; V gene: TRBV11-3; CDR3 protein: ASSHRDFQETQY
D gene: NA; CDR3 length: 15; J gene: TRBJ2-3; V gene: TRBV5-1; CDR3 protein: ASSLVPGSPSTDTQY
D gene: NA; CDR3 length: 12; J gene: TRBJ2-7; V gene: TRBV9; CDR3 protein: ASSVAQESYEQY
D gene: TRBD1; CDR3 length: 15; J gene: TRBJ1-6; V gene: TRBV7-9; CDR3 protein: ASSFPRGQGVDSPLH
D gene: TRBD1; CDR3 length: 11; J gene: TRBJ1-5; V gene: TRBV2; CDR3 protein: ASTGGSNQPQH
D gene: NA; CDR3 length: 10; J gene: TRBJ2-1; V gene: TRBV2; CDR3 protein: ASSARGNEQF
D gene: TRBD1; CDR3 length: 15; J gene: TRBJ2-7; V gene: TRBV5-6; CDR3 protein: ASSLGGQGVLAYEQY
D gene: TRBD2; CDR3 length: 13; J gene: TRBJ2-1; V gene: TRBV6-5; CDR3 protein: ASSRAGVTYNEQF
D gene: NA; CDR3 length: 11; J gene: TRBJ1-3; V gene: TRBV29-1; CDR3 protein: SVALVVGNTIY
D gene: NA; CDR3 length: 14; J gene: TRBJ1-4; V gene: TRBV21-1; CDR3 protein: ASSNKEPKFFKQLF
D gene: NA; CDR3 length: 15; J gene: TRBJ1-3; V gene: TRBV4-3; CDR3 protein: ASSQATPGEAGNTIY
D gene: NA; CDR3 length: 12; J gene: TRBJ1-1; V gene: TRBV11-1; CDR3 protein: ASSLGTENTEAF